This T cell receptor beta chain originates from a study of siplizumab effects on memory and regulatory T cells. The study, taken as a whole, reports: Naive T cells looked more diverse than memory cells and looked like major alloresponse contributors.

The CDR3 is made up of 13 amino acids. Germline V lookup: CDR1 ENHRY, CDR2 SYGVKD. Note on this clone: Its antigen remains unidentified.

The repertoire was sequenced with immunoSEQ multiplex PCR; TCRdb's copy has only in-frame clones and lacks some. The sample records roughly 92,000 clones, over 90% being singletons. The rearrangement uses TRBV10-3 and TRBJ2-5; 10 bases map to TRBD2. The J call could be wrong; TRBJ2-7 is a better fit for the DNA end. The specimen sequenced was non-Treg CD4+ T cells sorted from blood. The TCR originated in a human donor in good health. The chain's CDR3 is CAIRTSGNYEQYF. CDR3 coding DNA: TGTGCCATTAGGACTAGCGGAAACTACGAGCAGTACTTC.